The rows below give T cell receptor beta chains drawn from one sample of a study of blood T cell repertoires in COVID-19. Measured with immunoSEQ multiplex PCR; TCRdb has only the in-frame clones, and not every one. The table lists approximately 97,000 clones, 85% of them singletons. The material sequenced was peripheral blood. Receptors originate from a man older than 75 with acute or convalescent COVID-19. The CDR3 runs from the conserved cysteine through the conserved F or W. Each record gives: V gene, J gene, CDR3 protein.

V gene: TRBV27
J gene: TRBJ2-7
CDR3 protein: CASSHRVWDSYEQYF

V gene: TRBV6-6
J gene: TRBJ2-7
CDR3 protein: CASSRQGGAYEQYF

V gene: TRBV7-9
J gene: TRBJ2-7
CDR3 protein: CASSFSGTSSYEQYF

V gene: TRBV27
J gene: TRBJ2-7
CDR3 protein: CASSSGTANYEQYF

V gene: TRBV9
J gene: TRBJ1-2
CDR3 protein: CASSRDSFYGYTF

V gene: TRBV10-3
J gene: TRBJ2-1
CDR3 protein: CAIRPGLADNNEQFF

V gene: TRBV19
J gene: TRBJ2-3
CDR3 protein: CASSMGVPSTDTQYF

V gene: TRBV27
J gene: TRBJ2-1
CDR3 protein: CASKAREGRGEQFF

V gene: TRBV5-6
J gene: TRBJ1-5
CDR3 protein: CASSSGQGLNQPQHF

V gene: TRBV29-1
J gene: TRBJ2-5
CDR3 protein: CSVRGGLAGETQYF

V gene: TRBV10-3
J gene: TRBJ1-4
CDR3 protein: CAISDGTGGYEKLFF

V gene: TRBV6-5
J gene: TRBJ2-1
CDR3 protein: CASSSTGGAYNEQFF

V gene: TRBV15
J gene: TRBJ2-7
CDR3 protein: CATSRDPSSEQYF